This T cell receptor beta chain was documented in a study of cytomegalovirus exposure and HLA in healthy donors (dated by TCRdb to 2016 to 2017). Background on the whole study: According to an earlier analysis of a few hundred of the donors, about 179 million T cells yielded 90 million to 130 million unique TCR beta sequences and 276 Gb of sequence data. Approximately 300 gigabases of sequencing data and around 85 million unique TCR sequences made up an early release that covered approximately 620 HLA-typed donors. Among the roughly 370 genotyped donors, around 81% belonged to the genetic ancestry cluster associated with self-reported Caucasian donors. The study aimed to test whether signatures of past pathogen exposure could be identified by cataloging public T cell receptors. The T cell repertoires of about 700 subjects were profiled by immunosequencing and related to cytomegalovirus serostatus. Besides the first cohort of around 670 subjects, a separate validation cohort made up of over 100 different subjects was used. To predict cytomegalovirus infection status, the study brought together high-throughput TCR immunosequencing, statistical association of individual TCRs with disease status, and machine learning. In a later analysis, previously published TCR beta repertoires from roughly 710 donors were re-analyzed and high-resolution HLA genotyping was added so that TCR occurrence patterns could be studied. The later analysis used no new phenotypic data to find candidate immune exposures, relying instead on TCR beta sequences and their occurrence across donors. An earlier analysis of several hundred of the donors used high-throughput TCR beta sequencing to judge whether each TCR beta V gene segment behaved as functional or pseudogenic. Donor age, sex, ethnicity and CMV serostatus were compiled alongside the repertoire data. Genome-wide SNP genotypes for about 60% of the roughly 670 donors were used in a later genetic analysis, which treated that subset as a discovery cohort. Every repertoire in the discovery cohort had been generated on one and the same sequencing platform. HLA typing included class I and class II loci at four-digit resolution. Typing coverage differed by locus: A, B, C, DRB1 and DQB1 were typed in about 629-640 donors, DQA1 in around 500, DPA1 in 600 to 610, and DPB1 in roughly 470. Four to six DR-DQ haplotypes were handled as single units for association and clustering, since linkage in the cohort was strong. Among roughly 370 genotyped donors of the cohort, an average of around 240,000 unique TCR beta nucleotide sequences were sequenced per donor, roughly 20% of them non-productive.

On the study overall, not on this receptor specifically: CMV serostatus was the only immune exposure information available for the cohort. The authors suggested that the approach could potentially be generalized to other disease states and immunological phenotypes. In a later analysis, over 15,000 TCR beta sequences were associated with specific HLA alleles at a false discovery rate of 0.05. According to a later analysis, parvovirus B19, influenza, CMV and Epstein-Barr virus appeared linked to several top co-occurrence clusters. A further reported finding was that TCR beta sequences accurately predicted the HLA-A and HLA-B alleles for most subjects in the first cohort. According to a later analysis, TCR association rates differed among HLA loci, with DRB1 alleles showing the most associated TCRs and HLA-C alleles showing the fewest. A later genetic analysis reported fewer N-insertions in productive TCRs among donors in an Asian-associated ancestry cluster than the approximately 700-donor mean. Across donors, most TCR sequences were observed very rarely, whereas some public TCRs were present in many individuals. Some IMGT-functional V segments, including TRBV6-2 and TRBV6-3, could not be distinguished by the 87-base-pair reads and were therefore excluded. In a later analysis, most CMV-associated TCR beta chains were found to appear HLA-restricted, with HLA associations seemingly driven largely by CMV exposure. HLA typing was unavailable for some donors at each locus, so association tests used only the typed subset. The study listed approximately 150 TCR beta chains as associated with cytomegalovirus. The sequencing pipeline was judged likely to have produced a cluster of highly shared sequence variants as a technical artifact. Correlated functional status among segregating V segments might be attributable to linkage disequilibrium, but an unknown experimental factor could not be ruled out. In vitro tests confirmed that a few of the cytomegalovirus-associated TCR beta chains recognize cytomegalovirus antigens. In both the original and validation cohorts, the classifier was reported to diagnose cytomegalovirus status with high specificity and sensitivity. V-gene and J-gene trimming of TCR beta chains was associated with a missense DCLRE1C variant in a later genetic analysis, and the association was replicated in an independent cohort. A later analysis found that HLA-associated TCR beta chains were more clonally expanded and had lower generation probabilities than equally common non-associated chains. The earlier analysis of fewer than 750 of the donors excluded approximately 17 rarely observed V segments, including chromosome 9 orphons, because counts were too low. Only TCR beta chains were sequenced in this cohort, and the absence of alpha or paired-chain data limited detectable features. In an earlier analysis of 587 of the donors, most TCR beta V segments appeared in productive rearrangements about 87% or about 30% of the time, broadly matching IMGT annotations. Roughly uniform sequencing depth across donors was assumed in presence/absence analyses, although this assumption may not hold. When HLA alleles, especially DR and DQ, strongly co-occurred, TCR associations were difficult to assign to individual alleles.

The cohort comprised some 730 healthy bone marrow donors. All cohort members were sampled while nominally healthy, although unrecorded immune exposures were likely present. The donor was CMV seropositive and was included in the group of 270 or so seropositive cohort members. Every donor gave a peripheral blood sample, and the peripheral blood mononuclear cells from that sample were used for TCR beta sequencing. Genomic DNA extraction from the blood cell samples was performed with the Qiagen DNeasy Blood Extraction Kit. A word on this clone: Its antigen is unknown. Base qualities are missing; no much larger clone stands one base away.

V is reduced by 0 bases and J by 4 bases, leaving a spacing of 13 bases between them. Based on the germline V gene, the CDR1 and CDR2 sequences are LGHNA and YSLEER. The CDR3 has 15 amino acids, counting the end cysteine and phenylalanine. Left in the record is the CDR3 DNA by itself, 45 bases read in frame from the first base. Library preparation was by the immunoSEQ multiplex PCR assay. The multiplex PCR relied on a mix of 60 forward primers for TCR Vbeta segments and 13 reverse primers for TCR Jbeta segments. A multiplex PCR assay on genomic DNA amplified the CDR3 region of rearranged TCR beta genes. The amplified TCR beta libraries were sequenced on the Illumina HiSeq System as 87-base-pair reads. Per the source publication's procedure: Across the 670 or so repertoires, a later analysis counted some 81 million unique TCR beta chains, 9.5 million to 12 million of which were shared by at least two donors. A nearest-neighbor algorithm error-corrected the raw reads and collapsed the reads into unique sequences, merging closely related sequences to remove PCR and sequencing errors. To assign V, D and J gene segments, CDR3 sequences were aligned to IMGT reference sequences. For a sequence to be retained, a match of at least six nucleotides was required to both a V gene segment and a J gene segment. Rearrangements were called productive when the CDR3 lacked stop codons and stayed in frame with V and J; all others were non-productive. CDR3 was defined by IMGT convention, running from the second conserved V-encoded cysteine to the conserved J-encoded phenylalanine. In an earlier analysis of roughly 610 of the donors, sequences lacking an unambiguous match to a single V gene segment were excluded. An earlier analysis of about 590 of the donors classified V segments as functional when productive rearrangements were above 56.7% and as segregating when the standard deviation between donors was above 5%. A statistical classification framework was built to diagnose cytomegalovirus status from the catalog of TCR beta chain sequences. In a later analysis, V and J genes were assigned by comparing TCR nucleotide sequences against IMGT/GENE-DB human TR gene sequences. Using the TCRdist pipeline, a later analysis assigned CDR3 sequences along with most-parsimonious VDJ recombination scenarios. A later analysis defined each TCR beta chain by its CDR3 amino acid sequence plus V-gene family, and excluded reads lacking a unique V-gene family. A later analysis removed several hundred highly shared, low-generation-probability nucleotide sequences to deal with suspected cross-contamination and a sequencing artifact. In a later analysis, a clonal expansion index for each public chain was calculated from normalized within-repertoire ranks of inferred template counts. A later analysis computed generation probabilities with a VDJ recombination model fitted to out-of-frame rearrangements, and checked the results against IGoR. In a later analysis, hypergeometric tests were used to score TCR-TCR, TCR-HLA and TCR-CMV co-occurrence, with a repertoire-size bias correction applied to TCR pairs. To estimate false discovery rates, a later analysis permuted the HLA or CMV assignments 20 times. A later analysis grouped co-occurring TCRs with DBSCAN, adding TCRdist sequence similarity when clustering within HLA-allele-positive subsets. Co-occurrence clustering excluded repertoires with fewer than 30,000 or more than 120,000 public chains, plus five with anomalous nucleotide sharing. TCRdb retrieved this table from immuneACCESS and kept in-frame rearrangements only. Not all clones are present; in checked studies, unresolved V genes account for under half, and no reason is known for the remainder. From that table come the V and J calls and clone size; the DNA was used to work out D and trimming. For this sample the table gives about 190,000 clones, of which more than 75% were detected only once. Clones ranked in the top ten supply over 2.5% of the sample.

The receptor was derived from a woman aged 50 to 60 in good health and CMV-seropositive. This receptor chain uses TRBV4-3 and TRBJ2-7, and the D gene may be TRBD1, 5 bases matching. The specimen was PBMCs. The CDR3 reads CASSQDPGRKYEQYF. Here is the DNA: TGCGCCAGCAGCCAAGACCCAGGGCGGAAATACGAGCAGTACTTC.